This passage covers 5 T cell receptor beta chains from one sample sequenced in a study of blood T cell repertoires in COVID-19. Sequencing used immunoSEQ multiplex PCR; TCRdb keeps in-frame clones, though not all of them. The sample lists about 81,000 clones; roughly four fifths were seen once. Sequenced: peripheral blood. Receptors originate from a human donor in a cohort sampled during active COVID-19.

This chain connects TRBV7-2 to TRBJ2-6; 8 bases map to TRBD2. Germline loops: CDR1 SGHTA, CDR2 FQGNSA. V was pared by 2 bases and J by 1 base, with 4 bases of the junction left unmatched. This CDR3 spans 17 amino acids. CDR3 in DNA: TGTGCCAGCAGCTTAAACGGGGGGGCTTCTGGGGCCAACGTCCTGACTTTC. This translates into CASSLNGGASGANVLTF.

V is TRBV7-9 and J is TRBJ2-1; maybe TRBD2 (7 bases). This CDR3 has 14 residues. Trimming cost V 0 bases and J 7 bases, with 10 bases left between them. The V gene's germline CDR1 is SEHNR and CDR2 FQNEAQ (reference sequence). CDR3 in amino acids: CASSLAGGRNEQFF. CDR3 nucleotides: TGTGCCAGCAGCTTAGCGGGGGGGCGGAATGAGCAGTTCTTC.

The chain has TRBV5-1 and TRBJ1-2; TRBD1 is a possible D gene (6 bases). The CDR3 is 15 residues long. CDR1 is SGHRS and CDR2 is YFSETQ in the germline V gene. V was pared by 4 bases and J by 3 bases, with 16 bases between. The CDR3 here is CASSTTGSDYYGYTF. The CDR3, as DNA: TGCGCCAGCAGCACCACAGGGTCAGATTACTATGGCTACACCTTC. Full variable domain (remainder filled in from reference TRBV5-1 and TRBJ1-2): KAGVTQTPRYLIKTRGQQVTLSCSPISGHRSVSWYQQTPGQGLQFLFEYFSETQRNKGNFPGRFSGRQFSNSRSEMNVSTLELGDSALYLCASSTTGSDYYGYTFGSGTRLTVV.

The CDR3 DNA reads TGTGCCACGACAGGGAGCTCCTACGAGCAGTACTTC. This encodes CATTGSSYEQYF. This chain links TRBV6-5 with TRBJ2-7, with 7 bases matching TRBD1. V was pared by 10 bases and J by 0 bases, with 3 bases of the junction left unmatched. The CDR3 covers 12 residues. Per the germline V gene, CDR1 is MNHEY and CDR2 is SVGAGI.

This clone has a handful of counts. The chain recombines TRBV10-1 with TRBJ2-7; 7 bases are shared with TRBD1. The CDR3 length is 13 residues. V was clipped by 6 bases and J by 5 bases; unmatched bases: 7. Per the germline V gene, CDR1 is WNHNN and CDR2 is SYGVQD (reference sequence). CDR3 protein: CASREGQIHEQYF. CDR3 bases: TGCGCCAGCAGAGAGGGACAGATTCACGAGCAGTACTTC.